The T cell receptor beta chain under discussion was sequenced for a study of vaccination and CD4 T cells after COVID-19. The CDR3 loop spans 13 amino acids. Trimming left V 3 bases short and J 7 bases short, with 10 bases between. Germline V CDR1 and CDR2: SNHLY, FYNNEI. Notes on this clonotype: Its antigen is unknown.

Sequenced with the Oncomine TCR Beta short-read assay was DNA taken from cultured CD4+ T cells. The source of extracted genomic DNA was cultured CD4+ T cells. TCRdb re-called the PCR reads with MiXCR, one entry per CDR3 protein. In the table there are fewer than 15,000 distinct CDR3 sequences, less than 55% of which are singletons. The treatment is: approximately 9-day PBMC culture with coronavirus spike peptide pools or control peptides (ViraFEST assay). Fresh medium (containing IL-2) replaced half the medium on days 3 and 7. Notes on the study in general: Analysis of convalescent patients found that 304 of 307 vaccine-specific clones were spike mono-reactive.

This specimen was cultured CD4+ T cells from blood, taken after SARS-CoV-2 vaccination. This clonotype was obtained from a human donor with COVID-19. The gene calls are TRBV2 and TRBJ1-5, with no clear D. The CDR3 sequence: CASSDTRSQPQHF. In DNA form, the CDR3 reads TGTGCCAGCAGTGACACCAGGAGCCAGCCCCAGCATTTT.